A single sample is the source of the 23 T cell receptor beta chains below, sequenced in a study of blood T cell repertoires in COVID-19 (TCRdb year 2020). Libraries were made using the immunoSEQ multiplex PCR assay. This is the immuneACCESS table as TCRdb keeps it, with only in-frame sequences that have V and J called. A part of the clones is gone; compared with another copy, unresolved V genes explain less than half, and the rest is unexplained. The sample table lists around 300,000 clones, approximately 90% of them with a count of one. 3% of the sample is taken by the ten largest. The sample comprised peripheral blood. These TCRs come from a woman in her 30s with active or convalescent COVID-19.

The gene calls are TRBV6-5 and TRBJ1-4, with 9 bases matching TRBD1. This CDR3 region has 15 residues. Germline values: CDR1 MNHEY, CDR2 SVGAGI. V shed 6 bases and J 7 bases; nucleotides not matched to a gene: 9. DNA of the CDR3: TGTGCCAGCAGGGGTTCACAGGGGGCGCGTGAAAAACTGTTTTTT. This sequence encodes CASRGSQGAREKLFF.

The V gene is TRBV6-6, the J gene TRBJ2-7; no clear D gene. Germline CDR1 reads MNHNY; CDR2 reads SVGAGI (reference sequence). This CDR3 comprises 14 residues. The V end was cut by 8 bases, the J end by 6 bases, with 20 bases between. The CDR3 DNA reads TGTGCCAGCCAACCTCCCAAGATTACGGGCGAGCAGTACTTC. Translated: CASQPPKITGEQYF.

V and J are TRBV20-1 and TRBJ1-3; no definite D call. Per germline, CDR1 DFQATT and CDR2 SNEGSKA (reference sequence). The CDR3 totals 15 residues. The ends were cut back, 3 bases at V and 5 bases at J, with 17 bases in the middle. CDR3 protein: CSASRSAWERNTIYF. The CDR3 nucleotides read TGCAGTGCTAGTAGGTCAGCCTGGGAGAGAAACACCATATATTTT.

The chain joins TRBV7-2 to TRBJ1-2; 10 nucleotides agree with TRBD1. Germline CDR1 SGHTA, CDR2 FQGNSA. The CDR3 totals 15 residues. The trim removed 2 bases at V and 8 bases at J, leaving 8 bases unmatched. The CDR3 DNA reads TGTGCCAGCAGCTTATTCGGGACAGGGGTAGACGGCTACACCTTC. Amino acids: CASSLFGTGVDGYTF.

The chain recombines TRBV6-5 with TRBJ1-1; D might be TRBD1 (6 bases). V was shortened by 7 bases and J by 1 base, with 10 bases between the two germline ends. The CDR3 is made up of 13 amino acids. Germline loops: CDR1 MNHEY, CDR2 SVGAGI. The CDR3 bases are TGTGCCAGCACCGGACAGTCGAACACTGAAGCTTTCTTT. This encodes CASTGQSNTEAFF.

This rearrangement joins TRBV18 to TRBJ2-3; D is perhaps TRBD1 (5 bases). Germline assignment: CDR1 KGHSH and CDR2 LQKENI. Deletions cut 5 bases from V and 7 bases from J, with 22 bases between. This CDR3 spans 16 amino acids. The CDR3 is CASSSPRVTPQHTQYF. The DNA of the CDR3 is TGTGCCAGCTCATCCCCCAGGGTGACCCCACAACATACGCAGTATTTT.

This chain joins TRBV19 and TRBJ1-5, with TRBD1 as a possible D gene (5 bases). Germline CDR1 and CDR2: LNHDA and SQIVND (reference sequence). The V gene lost 3 bases and the J gene lost 3 bases, with 9 bases spanning the gap. CDR3 length: 14 residues. CDR3 in DNA: TGTGCCAGTAGTATCTTGACAGTCAATCAGCCCCAGCATTTT. It yields the protein CASSILTVNQPQHF.

The chain has TRBV4-2 and TRBJ2-5; weak D call: TRBD2 (5 bases). V was clipped by 4 bases and J by 4 bases, with 10 bases between them. The CDR3 runs 13 residues. Germline assignment: CDR1 LGHNA and CDR2 YNFKEQ. The CDR3 reads CASSRRGSETQYF. The DNA for the CDR3 is TGTGCCAGCAGCCGCCGGGGTTCAGAGACCCAGTACTTC.

In this sample, this clone turned up a few times. V gene TRBV27 combines with J gene TRBJ1-1; possible D gene TRBD1, 5 bases. Germline CDR1 is MNHEY and CDR2 is SMNVEV (reference sequence). This CDR3 region has 17 residues. V gave up 5 bases and J gave up 1 base, with 20 bases separating them. The CDR3 coding sequence is TGTGCCAGCAGTGTAACCCCCAGGGAGGGGCGGAACACTGAAGCTTTCTTT. Its translation is CASSVTPREGRNTEAFF.

V and J are TRBV29-1 and TRBJ1-3; 10 bases map to TRBD1. Germline CDR1 SQVTM, CDR2 ANQGSEA. After removal of 1 base from V and 7 bases from J, the junction contained 13 bases not matched to a gene. This CDR3 has 17 amino acids. CDR3 in amino acids: CSVEAWGRRGQGNTIYF. The CDR3 DNA reads as TGCAGCGTTGAAGCGTGGGGACGAAGGGGACAGGGGAACACCATATATTTT.

The chain is built from TRBV6-5 and TRBJ1-6; the match to TRBD1 covers 9 bases. Germline CDR1 reads MNHEY; CDR2 reads SVGAGI. Unmatched junction bases numbered 6, after V lost 8 bases and J lost 4 bases. The CDR3 runs 15 residues. The CDR3: CASFRGTGYNSPLHF. CDR3 nucleotides: TGTGCCAGCTTTAGGGGGACAGGGTATAATTCACCCCTCCACTTT.

The V call is TRBV5-6, the J call TRBJ1-3; possible D gene TRBD1, 6 bases. Germline lookup yields CDR1 SGHDT and CDR2 YYEEEE. Trimming removed 4 bases at V and 1 base at J, with 9 bases between. The CDR3 has 14 amino acids. The CDR3 coding sequence is TGTGCCAGCAGCCACGACAGGTCTGGAAACACCATATATTTT. This encodes CASSHDRSGNTIYF.

The chain employs TRBV27 and TRBJ2-2, with a weak D call TRBD2 (6 bases). CDR3 length: 15 amino acids. The germline V gene encodes CDR1 MNHEY and CDR2 SMNVEV (reference sequence). V lost 9 bases and J lost 1, with 15 bases in between. The CDR3, as DNA: TGTGCCAGTTCACAGGCGGGGCTGAACACCGGGGAGCTGTTTTTT. This translates into CASSQAGLNTGELFF.

This sequence joins TRBV5-1 and TRBJ1-2; 7 bases match TRBD1. In germline, CDR1 is SGHRS, CDR2 YFSETQ. Trimming took 4 bases from V and 5 from J; bases not matched to a gene: 5. CDR3 length: 13 amino acids. CDR3 DNA: TGCGCCAGCAGCCAGGACAGGCCGTATGGCTACACCTTC. Protein: CASSQDRPYGYTF.

The V gene is TRBV5-1, the J gene TRBJ2-7; a weak D match, TRBD1 (6 bases). This CDR3 is built from 14 residues. Germline CDR1 reads SGHRS; CDR2 reads YFSETQ. V lost 0 bases and J lost 7, with 14 bases in between. The CDR3 coding sequence is TGCGCCAGCAGCTTGGGAGCAGGGGTGGGGGAGCAGTACTTC. The encoded protein is CASSLGAGVGEQYF.

This clone was counted only a few times. The identical CDR3 is also encoded by other nucleotide sequences in the sample. The chain links TRBV7-2 to TRBJ1-6, with 8 bases identical to TRBD1. V dropped 5 bases and J dropped 7; count of bases not matched to a gene: 7. CDR1 and CDR2 (germline): SGHTA, FQGNSA. The CDR3 extends over 15 amino acids. The CDR3 DNA reads TGTGCCAGCAGCCTCCAGGGGGCGGGGAATTCACCCCTCCACTTT. Amino acid sequence: CASSLQGAGNSPLHF.

The chain links TRBV19 to TRBJ2-2; perhaps TRBD1 as D (5 bases). The CDR3 extends over 13 amino acids. V lost 6 bases and J lost 4, with 9 bases in between. Germline V lookup: CDR1 LNHDA, CDR2 SQIVND (reference sequence). The CDR3 loop is CASRQVGTGELFF. CDR3 nucleotides: TGTGCCAGTAGACAGGTCGGCACCGGGGAGCTGTTTTTT.

This clone was counted between two and nine times. This chain joins TRBV7-6 and TRBJ2-7; 11 bases are shared with TRBD2. CDR3 size: 18 residues. V dropped 1 base and J dropped 0; count of bases not matched to a gene: 8. The germline CDR1 and CDR2 sequences are SGHVS and FNYEAQ. CDR3 sequence: CASSLGASGGSSSYEQYF. The CDR3 region has the DNA TGTGCCAGCAGCTTAGGAGCTAGCGGGGGGTCTAGCTCCTACGAGCAGTACTTC.

J is TRBJ2-6 and V is TRBV19; D unclear. Germline-derived CDR1 and CDR2 are LNHDA and SQIVND (reference sequence). The CDR3 loop spans 17 amino acids. Deletions cut 1 base from V and 0 bases from J, with 10 bases between. CDR3 nucleotides: TGTGCCAGTAGTATAGTCTGGCAATCCTCTGGGGCCAACGTCCTGACTTTC. It codes for CASSIVWQSSGANVLTF. Complete variable domain (other parts from reference TRBV19 and TRBJ2-6): DGGITQSPKYLFRKEGQNVTLSCEQNLNHDAMYWYRQDPGQGLRLIYYSQIVNDFQKGDIAEGYSVSREKKESFPLTVTSAQKNPTAFYLCASSIVWQSSGANVLTFGAGSRLTVL.

This clone was seen just once. V and J are TRBV4-2 and TRBJ2-6; 8 bases agree with TRBD1. Losses at the gene ends were 1 base for V and 4 bases for J; bases not matched to a gene: 9. CDR1 is LGHNA and CDR2 is YNFKEQ in the germline V gene. CDR3 length equals 18 residues. In nucleotides, the CDR3 is TGTGCCAGCAGCCAAGTGTCAGGGGGCGCATTAGGGGCCAACGTCCTGACTTTC. Its protein product is CASSQVSGGALGANVLTF.

This chain joins TRBV19 and TRBJ2-5, with 7 bases matching TRBD1. V lost 4 bases, J lost 1 base, and 0 bases stayed unmatched. Germline-derived CDR1 and CDR2 are LNHDA and SQIVND (reference sequence). This CDR3 region has 13 residues. The CDR3 bases are TGTGCCAGTAGTACAGGGGGCCAAGAGACCCAGTACTTC. Protein sequence: CASSTGGQETQYF.

The chain has TRBV3-1 (or the pseudogene TRBV3-2) and TRBJ1-1, with 8 bases fitting TRBD1. CDR3 size: 15 residues. CDR1 is LGHDT, CDR2 YNNKEL, per germline (reference sequence). V was pared by 7 bases and J by 5 bases, with 12 bases of the junction left unmatched. CDR3 in DNA: TGTGCCAGCACAGGGGGCATCTTGGCGAGGACTGAAGCTTTCTTT. Encoded protein: CASTGGILARTEAFF.

The V and J genes are TRBV2 and TRBJ1-5; D call uncertain. Germline V gives CDR1 SNHLY, CDR2 FYNNEI. This CDR3 is built from 13 residues. The V and J ends lost 2 bases and 8 bases respectively, with 10 bases between them. CDR3 DNA: TGTGCCAGCAGTGAACGGGGTTTCGAGCCCCAGCATTTT. The encoded protein is CASSERGFEPQHF.